The clone carrying this T cell receptor (beta chain) has only one observation. This sample stems from a study of blood T cell repertoires in COVID-19. Recovered status applied to Cohort 3 donors who had two consecutive negative PCRs. It also applied to those with clearance or with symptom resolution. The CDR3 loop spans 17 amino acids. The V gene's germline CDR1 is KGHSH and CDR2 LQKENI. With V trimmed by 3 bases and J by 6 bases, 11 bases remained unmatched. Some clones are missing from TCRdb's copy, which holds only in-frame ones; the method was immunoSEQ multiplex PCR. The data contain about 300,000 clones, around nine tenths of them singletons.

Source material: PBMCs or T cells enriched from blood (not recorded which). J is TRBJ2-1 and V is TRBV18; 10 bases fit TRBD2. The sequence came from a woman younger than 45 who had recovered from COVID-19. CDR3 sequence (DNA): TGTGCCAGCTCACCCCCTAGCGGGGGAAAGGTAGCCAATGAGCAGTTCTTC. It encodes CASSPPSGGKVANEQFF.